Listed below are T cell receptor beta chains from one sample, sequenced in a study of blood T cell repertoires in COVID-19. Using immunoSEQ multiplex PCR, the repertoire was profiled, and TCRdb retains in-frame clones only, with some absent. The sample yields about 83,000 clones, approximately 86% seen once. The material sequenced was peripheral blood. These receptor sequences come from a woman of 80 years or more in a cohort sampled during active or convalescent COVID-19. CDR3s include the opening cysteine and the closing phenylalanine or tryptophan. The D gene is left open where the match is weak. Not all rows give a size; the values are once, few, many and, for expanded clones, a class.

d_call	clone_size	v_call	j_call	cdr3_nt	cdr3_aa
TRBD1	.	TRBV3-1/TRBV3-2	TRBJ1-2	TGTGCCAGCAGCCAAGATTGGCAGGGGGCAGGAGGCTACACCTTC	CASSQDWQGAGGYTF
.	.	TRBV2	TRBJ2-7	TGTGCCAGCAGTTTCGTCAGGGGTGTCCACGAGCAGTACTTC	CASSFVRGVHEQYF
TRBD2	.	TRBV5-1	TRBJ2-7	TGCGCCAGCAGCTTGATGGGGCCTAGCGGGAGTACTTCCTACGAGCAGTACTTC	CASSLMGPSGSTSYEQYF
TRBD2	.	TRBV27	TRBJ2-3	TGTGCCAGCAGAGATCCCGGGACTAGCGGGAAACATACGCAGTATTTT	CASRDPGTSGKHTQYF
.	.	TRBV28	TRBJ1-2	TGTGCCAGCGCAGGGGATTACTATGGCTACACCTTC	CASAGDYYGYTF
.	.	TRBV5-1	TRBJ2-1	TGCGCCAGCAGCTTGGACCGCGGCTACAATGAGCAGTTCTTC	CASSLDRGYNEQFF
.	.	TRBV5-7	TRBJ1-2	TGTGCCAGCAGCTTTTTCACATCTAACTATGGCTACACCTTC	CASSFFTSNYGYTF
TRBD1	.	TRBV29-1	TRBJ1-1	TGCAGCGTTGCGGGACAGCAAAACACTGAAGCTTTCTTT	CSVAGQQNTEAFF
TRBD2	.	TRBV2	TRBJ2-1	TGTGCCAGCATAGGAGCGGGAGGAGGAAATGAGCAGTTCTTC	CASIGAGGGNEQFF
.	once	TRBV7-9	TRBJ1-6	TGTGCCAGCAGCCCTCAGGGGAGCTCCTATAATTCACCCCTCCACTTT	CASSPQGSSYNSPLHF
.	.	TRBV10-3	TRBJ1-6	TGTGCCATCAGTGAGTCTTCTACAGTAAATTCACCCCTCCACTTT	CAISESSTVNSPLHF
.	many	TRBV28	TRBJ2-7	TGTGCCAGCAGGAGCGAGTACGAGCAGTACTTC	CASRSEYEQYF
.	.	TRBV5-6	TRBJ2-1	TGTGCCAGCAGCCATAAAGGAGTGGTCAATGAGCAGTTCTTC	CASSHKGVVNEQFF
TRBD2	once	TRBV30	TRBJ2-3	TGTGCCTGGAGAAGTGGACTAGCGACTCGCACAGATACGCAGTATTTT	CAWRSGLATRTDTQYF
TRBD1	.	TRBV4-1	TRBJ1-2	TGCGCCAGCAGCCCGACAGGGGGCGTAGGCTATGGCTACACCTTC	CASSPTGGVGYGYTF
.	.	TRBV11-2	TRBJ2-2	TGTGCCAGCACCCCCTGGACTGATACCGGGGAGCTGTTTTTT	CASTPWTDTGELFF
TRBD2	.	TRBV2	TRBJ2-1	TGTGCCAGCAGTCGACTAGCGTTTAGGAGCTCCTACAATGAGCAGTTCTTC	CASSRLAFRSSYNEQFF
.	.	TRBV5-1	TRBJ2-3	TGCGCCAGCAGGGGCGGAGGCATTCTCACAGATACGCAGTATTTT	CASRGGGILTDTQYF
.	.	TRBV28	TRBJ1-1	TGTGCCAGCAGACCCACAAAGGGTGGAGGCACTGAAGCTTTCTTT	CASRPTKGGGTEAFF
.	.	TRBV19	TRBJ1-6	TGTGCCAGTAGTATCGGGAGCAATTCACCCCTCCACTTT	CASSIGSNSPLHF
.	.	TRBV5-6	TRBJ1-3	TGTGCCAGCAGCCAAGACATGACACTCTCTGGAAACACCATATATTTT	CASSQDMTLSGNTIYF
TRBD2	.	TRBV27	TRBJ2-5	TGTGCCAGCAGCCGTAGCGGGAGGGCCGGGGAGACCCAGTACTTC	CASSRSGRAGETQYF
TRBD1	.	TRBV5-1	TRBJ2-3	TGCGCCAGCAGCTTGGGTAGGGACAGGGACCGTAGGACAGATACGCAGTATTTT	CASSLGRDRDRRTDTQYF
.	.	TRBV15	TRBJ1-1	TGTGCCACCAGCAGTACTCCAAAATACGGGAACACTGAAGCTTTCTTT	CATSSTPKYGNTEAFF
TRBD1	.	TRBV27	TRBJ1-2	TGTGCCAGCAGTTCCGTCGACAGGGTCTATGGCTACACCTTC	CASSSVDRVYGYTF
TRBD1	.	TRBV7-3	TRBJ1-2	TGTGCCACCCGGTCCGGCGACAGGGTTGGTGGCTACACCTTC	CATRSGDRVGGYTF
TRBD2	.	TRBV27	TRBJ2-7	TGTGCCAGCAGTCCCGGACTAGTAGGGAGTTACGAGCAGTACTTC	CASSPGLVGSYEQYF
.	.	TRBV28	TRBJ1-1	TGTGCCAGCTCCAGGGTAGGGGTGGCCACTGAAGCTTTCTTT	CASSRVGVATEAFF
.	.	TRBV7-8	TRBJ1-5	TGTGCCAGCAGCACCACCGGGGGCAATCAGCCCCAGCATTTT	CASSTTGGNQPQHF
TRBD1	.	TRBV18	TRBJ1-2	TGTGCCAGCTCACCCCAAGGGACAGGCAACTATGGCTACACCTTC	CASSPQGTGNYGYTF
TRBD2	.	TRBV6-2/TRBV6-3	TRBJ2-5	TGTGCCAGCAGTTACTTCACTAGCGAGATAGAGACCCAGTACTTC	CASSYFTSEIETQYF
TRBD2	.	TRBV11-3	TRBJ2-3	TGTGCCAGCAGTGTATGGCGGGAGGGCCTCTCTAGCACAGATACGCAGTATTTT	CASSVWREGLSSTDTQYF
TRBD2	.	TRBV5-4	TRBJ2-5	TGTGCCAGCAGCTTGAGCCTTCGACGGGGCGGGAGAAGGGGAGAGACCCAGTACTTC	CASSLSLRRGGRRGETQYF
.	.	TRBV9	TRBJ2-5	TGTGCCAGCAGCGGAGCCGGGAGTAAAGAGACCCAGTACTTC	CASSGAGSKETQYF
TRBD1	once	TRBV11-3	TRBJ1-5	TGTGCCAGCAGCTTTGCGGGACAGGGTCAGCCCCAGCATTTT	CASSFAGQGQPQHF
.	.	TRBV30	TRBJ2-1	TGTGCCTGGAGTGTACGGCAGTCTCCTCGGGTTGACAATGAGCAGTTCTTC	CAWSVRQSPRVDNEQFF
.	.	TRBV5-1	TRBJ1-1	TGCGCCAGCAGCTTTGGGGGGACGACTGAAGCTTTCTTT	CASSFGGTTEAFF
TRBD2	once	TRBV6-1	TRBJ2-4	TGTGCCAGCAGTGTAGCGGGAGGAGGAGACATTCAGTACTTC	CASSVAGGGDIQYF
TRBD1	.	TRBV7-3	TRBJ2-7	TGTGCCAGCAGCCCAGCGGGGAGACAGGGGGCCCGGCAGTACTTC	CASSPAGRQGARQYF
.	.	TRBV7-2	TRBJ2-3	TGTGCCAGCAGCTTAGCCTACACAGATACGCAGTATTTT	CASSLAYTDTQYF
.	.	TRBV5-6	TRBJ2-2	TGTGCCAGCAGCTTGGTAGGGGCGGCGGGGATCCTCGGGACCGGGGAGCTGTTTTTT	CASSLVGAAGILGTGELFF